The entry that follows covers one TCR beta chain sequence. The antigen is unknown. This sample was included in a study of cytomegalovirus exposure and HLA in healthy donors. Study-level points and caveats: Some public TCRs appeared in many individuals, while most sequences were rare. In a later analysis, V- and J-gene trimming of beta chains associated with a DCLRE1C missense variant, replicated independently. Among TCR beta chains, those listed as cytomegalovirus-associated numbered some 160. The study had only CMV serostatus as immune exposure information.

Trimming cost V 2 bases and J 6 bases, with 8 bases left between them. Per germline, CDR1 LGHNA and CDR2 YNFKEQ. The CDR3 spans 12 residues. Amplification used 60 Vbeta primers and 13 Jbeta primers. Some clones are missing from TCRdb's copy, which holds only in-frame ones; the method was immunoSEQ multiplex PCR. The table shows hundreds of thousands of clones, with roughly 90% occurring only once. The rearrangement uses TRBV4-2 and TRBJ2-7; tentative D call: TRBD1 (6 bases). The receptor comes from a woman aged 18-29 years in good health and CMV-seronegative. Sequencing used PBMCs. CDR3 DNA sequence: TGTGCCAGCAGCCAAACAGGGTCCGAGCAGTACTTC. It codes for CASSQTGSEQYF.